These 25 T cell receptor beta chains originate from one sample sequenced in a study of blood T cells in healthy people across ages. Alongside a J-beta primer mix, a sample-barcoded 5' primer served in a second PCR lasting about 7 to 11 cycles. From the 5' RACE reads, TCRdb called clonotypes with MiXCR, one entry per CDR3 protein. The sample holds approximately 900,000 distinct CDR3 sequences; under 50% are singletons and the top ten take 13%. The sample was blood. The receptors were gathered from a man aged 25 to 40 in good health.

The chain is built from TRBV4-3 and TRBJ1-4; D remains ambiguous. This CDR3 has 14 residues. Germline loops: CDR1 LGHNA, CDR2 YSLEER. The germline V and J ends were trimmed by 1 base and 7 bases, with 10 bases remaining between them. CDR3 DNA sequence: TGCGCCAGCAGCCAAGGGCAGGAGGGTGAAAAACTGTTTTTT. Encoded protein: CASSQGQEGEKLFF.

The chain has TRBV18 and TRBJ2-7; 7 nucleotides line up with TRBD1. Unmatched junction bases numbered 8, after V lost 3 bases and J lost 9 bases. CDR3 length: 13 residues. From germline, CDR1 is KGHSH and CDR2 LQKENI. CDR3 bases: TGTGCCAGCTCACCGGGACAGCAAGTTGGGCAGTACTTC. Protein sequence: CASSPGQQVGQYF.

V gene TRBV3-1 combines with J gene TRBJ2-5; 13 bases are a match to TRBD2. Germline lookup yields CDR1 LGHDT and CDR2 YNNKEL (reference sequence). The CDR3 length is 18 residues. V dropped 4 bases and J dropped 3; count of bases not matched to a gene: 11. Here the CDR3 DNA reads TGTGCCAGCAGCCTCGACCCTCCGGGGACTAGCGGGGAAGAGACCCAGTACTTC. Protein sequence: CASSLDPPGTSGEETQYF.

This chain links TRBV9 with TRBJ1-2; 7 bases are shared with TRBD1. The V segment lost 3 bases and the J segment 8 bases; nucleotides outside the gene matches: 7. CDR1 is SGDLS and CDR2 is YYNGEE in the germline V gene. The CDR3 length is 13 residues. CDR3 sequence: CASSAGTVGGYTF. CDR3 sequence (DNA): TGTGCCAGCAGCGCCGGGACAGTGGGCGGCTACACCTTC.

This clonotype was observed a few times. V and J are TRBV20-1 and TRBJ2-1; 11 bases align to TRBD2. V lost 2 bases to trimming and J lost 10 bases; unmatched junction nucleotides: 4. The CDR3 runs 13 residues. Looked up from germline, CDR1 is DFQATT and CDR2 is SNEGSKA (reference sequence). Here the CDR3 DNA reads TGCAGTGCTAGATCGTCTAGCGGGGGGGAGCAGTTCTTC. It codes for CSARSSSGGEQFF.

In this sample, this clonotype turned up a few times. The chain links TRBV4-3 to TRBJ2-3, with 8 positions matching TRBD2. The CDR3 has 16 residues. The junction had 9 bases not matched to a gene; V was cut back by 3 bases and J by 4 bases. CDR1 and CDR2 (germline): LGHNA, YSLEER. This CDR3 is CASSQQAPGLADTQYF. In DNA, the CDR3 is TGCGCCAGCAGCCAGCAAGCACCGGGACTAGCAGATACGCAGTATTTT.

V usage is TRBV10-3 and J usage is TRBJ2-7; 7 bases agree with TRBD2. This CDR3 spans 17 amino acids. The germline V gene encodes CDR1 ENHRY and CDR2 SYGVKD. V lost 0 bases, J lost 2 bases, and 10 bases stayed unmatched. The DNA for the CDR3 is TGTGCCATCAGTGAGTCCTCCCCCGGGACTATCGCCTACGAGCAGTACTTC. It translates to CAISESSPGTIAYEQYF.

This chain connects TRBV29-1 to TRBJ1-1, with a weak D call TRBD1 (5 bases). Looked up from germline, CDR1 is SQVTM and CDR2 is ANQGSEA. V lost 4 bases and J lost 12, with 15 bases in between. CDR3 length: 11 residues. The CDR3 is CSVGEYRSPFF. CDR3 DNA: TGCAGCGTTGGGGAGTACAGGTCACCTTTCTTT. The entire variable domain, with the rest obtained from reference TRBV29-1 and TRBJ1-1, is as follows: SAVISQKPSRDICQRGTSLTIQCQVDSQVTMMFWYRQQPGQSLTLIATANQGSEATYESGFVIDKFPISRPNLTFSTLTVSNMSPEDSSIYLCSVGEYRSPFFGQGTRLTVV.

The rearrangement joins TRBV29-1 to TRBJ1-1; TRBD1 matches 7 bases. This CDR3 is built from 12 residues. Trimming cost V 4 bases and J 4 bases; bases outside gene matches: 3. Germline-derived CDR1 and CDR2 are SQVTM and ANQGSEA. The CDR3 bases are TGCAGCGTTGTGGAGGGGGCCACTGAAGCTTTCTTT. Translated, it gives CSVVEGATEAFF.

To note about this clonotype: This may be a read error: a much more frequent sequence differs by one nucleotide. The chain employs TRBV9 and TRBJ2-1; 8 bases are a match to TRBD2. CDR1 and CDR2 (germline): SGDLS, YYNGEE. The CDR3 runs 15 residues. V dropped 2 bases and J dropped 5; count of bases not matched to a gene: 6. As DNA, the CDR3 is TGTGCCAGCAGCGTCGCTAGCGGGCCACACAATGAGCAGTTCTTC. It is translated as CASSVASGPHNEQFF.

This clonotype is deemed medium-sized. The chain employs TRBV5-1 and TRBJ2-3; no clear D. V was trimmed by 2 bases and J by 6 bases, leaving 16 bases between them. The germline V gene has CDR1 SGHRS and CDR2 YFSETQ. The CDR3 loop spans 15 amino acids. Written as DNA, the CDR3 is TGCGCCAGCAGCTTAAACGGATACCCGTCCGATACGCAGTATTTT. As protein: CASSLNGYPSDTQYF.

The CDR3 DNA sequence: TGTGCCAGCTCACCGTCGAGACTAGGCACAGATACGCAGTATTTT. Encoded protein: CASSPSRLGTDTQYF. The chain combines TRBV18 with TRBJ2-3, with D perhaps matching TRBD2 (6 bases). Germline CDR1 is KGHSH and CDR2 is LQKENI. V was pared by 3 bases and J by 1 base, with 11 bases between. This CDR3 has 15 residues.

The chain uses TRBV20-1 and TRBJ1-1, with D unclear. Germline V gene lookup returns CDR1 DFQATT and CDR2 SNEGSKA (reference sequence). The CDR3 has 17 residues. V was pared by 3 bases and J by 0 bases, with 20 bases between. In nucleotides, the CDR3 is TGCAGTGCTAGGCCTATCCGGGGATTGAGGATGAACACTGAAGCTTTCTTT. Protein: CSARPIRGLRMNTEAFF.

This clonotype was picked up many times. The chain joins TRBV20-1 to TRBJ2-7; 10 positions agree with TRBD2. CDR1 is DFQATT and CDR2 is SNEGSKA in the germline V gene (reference sequence). The CDR3 has 15 residues. J gave up 3 bases and V 6 bases, and 11 bases lay outside the gene matches. The CDR3 DNA reads as TGCAGTGCCCCGAGCTCGGGACTAGCGAACTACGAGCAGTACTTC. The encoded protein is CSAPSSGLANYEQYF.

Notes on this clonotype: Mismatch with germline at one junction end may stem from a read error. The rearrangement uses TRBV4-3 and TRBJ2-3; possible D gene TRBD2, 5 bases. CDR1 and CDR2 (germline): LGHNA, YSLEER. CDR3 length equals 16 residues. The CDR3 region is CARSQDRGGDTDTQYF. The CDR3 nucleotides read TGCGCCCGCAGCCAAGATCGAGGAGGTGACACAGATACGCAGTATTTT.

The V gene is TRBV20-1, the J gene TRBJ2-1, with 10 positions matching TRBD2. CDR3 length: 14 residues. V shed 5 bases and J 5 bases; nucleotides not matched to a gene: 6. In germline, CDR1 is DFQATT, CDR2 SNEGSKA (reference sequence). The CDR3 region is CSAPSGGANNEQFF. CDR3 bases: TGCAGTGCTCCCAGCGGGGGGGCAAACAATGAGCAGTTCTTC.

J is TRBJ1-1 and V is TRBV20-1; tentatively, D is TRBD1 (5 bases). Germline CDR1 reads DFQATT; CDR2 reads SNEGSKA (reference sequence). Trimming pared 0 bases from V and 4 bases from J, leaving 18 bases between. The CDR3 runs to 16 residues. CDR3 sequence (DNA): TGCAGTGCTAGAGAGGATAGGGACGCGTATCCCACTGAAGCTTTCTTT. Encoded protein: CSAREDRDAYPTEAFF.

The V and J genes are TRBV29-1 and TRBJ1-1; D remains ambiguous. In germline, CDR1 is SQVTM, CDR2 ANQGSEA. V lost 5 bases and J 4 bases, leaving 14 bases between the germline ends. CDR3 length equals 13 residues. In nucleotides, the CDR3 is TGCAGCGTTCAAGGGTTATGGACCACTGAAGCTTTCTTT. It translates to CSVQGLWTTEAFF.

This clonotype occurred a few times. The chain links TRBV28 to TRBJ1-2, with 11 bases identical to TRBD1. The CDR3 loop spans 15 amino acids. Trimming at V came to 8 bases and at J to 4 bases, leaving 9 bases not matched to a gene. Looked up from germline, CDR1 is MDHEN and CDR2 is SYDVKM. DNA of the CDR3: TGTGCCAGCGGGGACAGGGGGATGTTTAGCTATGGCTACACCTTC. Its protein is CASGDRGMFSYGYTF.

To note about this clonotype: One end of the junction is discordant with germline, which a read error may explain. This sequence joins TRBV6-5 and TRBJ2-7; D remains unclear. This CDR3 is built from 11 residues. CDR1 MNHEY and CDR2 SVGAGI come from the germline V gene. Written as DNA, the CDR3 is TGTGCCGGCAGGAACTTCTACGAGCAGTACTTC. Amino acids: CAGRNFYEQYF.

This chain connects TRBV18 to TRBJ2-7; no reliable D call. Germline CDR1 reads KGHSH; CDR2 reads LQKENI. V lost 0 bases and J lost 4, with 10 bases in between. This CDR3 region has 14 residues. The CDR3 spells CASSPPRATYEQYF. The CDR3 DNA reads TGTGCCAGCTCACCACCCAGAGCTACATACGAGCAGTACTTC. The entire variable domain, with the rest obtained from reference TRBV18 and TRBJ2-7, is as follows: NAGVMQNPRHLVRRRGQEARLRCSPMKGHSHVYWYRQLPEEGLKFMVYLQKENIIDESGMPKERFSAEFPKEGPSILRIQQVVRGDSAAYFCASSPPRATYEQYFGPGTRLTVT.

V and J are TRBV6-5 and TRBJ2-1; D gene unclear. This CDR3 has 12 residues. Looked up from germline, CDR1 is MNHEY and CDR2 is SVGAGI. Trimming shortened V by 4 bases and J by 8 bases, and 9 bases separated the two germline ends. CDR3 sequence reads: CASSSTAYEQFF. Here the CDR3 DNA reads TGTGCCAGCAGTTCGACGGCTTATGAGCAGTTCTTC.

V and J are TRBV30 and TRBJ1-1; tentative D call: TRBD1 (6 bases). CDR3 length: 14 residues. Germline loops: CDR1 GTSNPN, CDR2 SVGIG (reference sequence). V lost 0 bases and J lost 4, with 12 bases in between. DNA for the CDR3: TGTGCCTGGAGTGTAGGGGGGTCGACCACTGAAGCTTTCTTT. It specifies CAWSVGGSTTEAFF.

This clonotype was counted a few times. The V gene is TRBV7-2, the J gene TRBJ2-1; D uncertain. CDR3 length: 17 amino acids. Per the germline V gene, CDR1 is SGHTA and CDR2 is FQGNSA. The V and J ends lost 1 base and 3 bases respectively, with 16 bases between them. This CDR3 is CASSLGFKGPNYNEQFF. CDR3 coding DNA: TGTGCCAGCAGCTTAGGATTTAAAGGACCGAACTACAATGAGCAGTTCTTC.

The table lists this clonotype with a few counts. The V call is TRBV2, the J call TRBJ1-2; no firm D call. The CDR3 length is 14 residues. Per the germline V gene, CDR1 is SNHLY and CDR2 is FYNNEI. Trimming removed 0 bases from V and 4 bases from J, with 9 bases in between. The CDR3 DNA reads TGTGCCAGCAGTGAAGCGGGAGGACGCTATGGCTACACCTTC. This sequence encodes CASSEAGGRYGYTF.